These 17 T cell receptor beta chains were all obtained from the same sample, sequenced in a study of blood T cell repertoires in COVID-19. Here immunoSEQ multiplex PCR was the method, and the copy in TCRdb shows in-frame clones only, minus some. The table shows around 9,500 clones, with about 91% occurring only once. Sequencing was done on a sample of peripheral blood. The origin of the receptors is a woman in her 50s with active COVID-19.

J is TRBJ2-7 and V is TRBV28; 9 bases align to TRBD1. In germline, CDR1 is MDHEN, CDR2 SYDVKM. The V gene end was trimmed by 4 bases and the J gene end by 5 bases; junction bases not matched to a gene: 12. The CDR3 loop spans 16 amino acids. DNA of the CDR3: TGTGCCAGCAGTTCCGGACCCGGGACAGGGTGGCACGAGCAGTACTTC. Amino acid sequence: CASSSGPGTGWHEQYF.

The chain is built from TRBV9 and TRBJ2-1; D possibly corresponds to TRBD1 (6 bases). Trimming took 3 bases from V and 3 from J, leaving 13 bases between them. The CDR3 contains 15 residues. Per the germline V gene, CDR1 is SGDLS and CDR2 is YYNGEE. CDR3 amino acids: CASSEGQVYYNEQFF. DNA for the CDR3: TGTGCCAGCAGCGAGGGACAAGTATACTACAATGAGCAGTTCTTC.

The chain employs TRBV5-1 and TRBJ2-1, with D possibly being TRBD1 (6 bases). This CDR3 is 15 amino acids long. Deletions cut 1 base from V and 7 bases from J, with 15 bases between. Germline V lookup: CDR1 SGHRS, CDR2 YFSETQ. The CDR3 DNA reads TGCGCCAGCAGCTTGTCCAGGGGAAATCTTAATGAGCAGTTCTTC. Encoded protein: CASSLSRGNLNEQFF.

This chain connects TRBV2 to TRBJ2-5; D may be TRBD1 (5 bases). CDR1 and CDR2 (germline): SNHLY, FYNNEI. V lost 2 bases to trimming and J lost 3 bases, with 10 bases between them. CDR3 length: 14 amino acids. The CDR3 sequence: CASSERQGKETQYF. The CDR3 nucleotides read TGTGCCAGCAGTGAAAGGCAGGGTAAAGAGACCCAGTACTTC.

The CDR3 coding sequence is TGTGCCAGTAGTAGTTTCGGGGGGCGAGTTGAAGATACGCAGTATTTT. Protein sequence: CASSSFGGRVEDTQYF. The chain uses TRBV19 and TRBJ2-3, with a possible D match to TRBD2 (7 bases). The germline gives CDR1 LNHDA, CDR2 SQIVND (reference sequence). CDR3 length: 16 residues. V lost 4 bases and J 5 bases, leaving 19 bases between the germline ends.

DNA of the CDR3: TGTGCCACCAGCAGAGATGGACCCGGGAGTGGCTACACCTTC. Protein sequence: CATSRDGPGSGYTF. The rearrangement links TRBV15 to TRBJ1-2; unclear D gene. Germline CDR1 is LNHNV and CDR2 is YYDKDF (reference sequence). Trimming pared 0 bases from V and 7 bases from J, leaving 12 bases between. CDR3 size: 14 residues.

The chain recombines TRBV13 with TRBJ2-1; 8 nucleotides agree with TRBD2. This CDR3 comprises 16 residues. The J segment lost 4 bases and the V segment lost 1 base, leaving 6 bases of the junction unmatched. Germline V gene sequence: CDR1 PRHDT, CDR2 FYEKMQ (reference sequence). The CDR3 region is CASSLDTSGPYNEQFF. CDR3 in DNA: TGTGCCAGCAGCTTAGATACTAGCGGACCATACAATGAGCAGTTCTTC.

This clone was seen once. The chain has TRBV5-1 and TRBJ2-2; possibly TRBD1 for D (6 bases). The CDR3 extends over 14 amino acids. Germline CDR1 SGHRS, CDR2 YFSETQ. Deletions cut 4 bases from V and 2 bases from J, with 9 bases between. The CDR3 DNA is TGCGCCAGCAGCCCGGACAGCAACACCGGGGAGCTGTTTTTT. Translated: CASSPDSNTGELFF.

The chain is built from TRBV4-2 and TRBJ1-1; possibly TRBD1 for D (6 bases). V lost 1 base and J 0 bases, leaving 18 bases between the germline ends. This CDR3 has 18 amino acids. Germline V gene data show CDR1 as LGHNA and CDR2 as YNFKEQ. CDR3 bases: TGTGCCAGCAGCCAAGGAATCGGGCGGGGGGCCCTGAACACTGAAGCTTTCTTT. This gives the protein CASSQGIGRGALNTEAFF.

This rearrangement joins TRBV18 to TRBJ1-3; D gene unclear. Per the germline V gene, CDR1 is KGHSH and CDR2 is LQKENI. The CDR3 extends over 16 amino acids. V was shortened by 2 bases and J by 0 bases, with 11 bases between the two germline ends. The CDR3 is CASSPRGKSSGNTIYF. CDR3 nucleotides: TGTGCCAGCTCACCAAGAGGTAAATCCTCTGGAAACACCATATATTTT.

Worth noting for this clone: A read error may account for a junction end that differs from germline. The chain recombines TRBV5-3 with TRBJ1-5, with TRBD1 matching over 7 bases. TRBV5-3 falls under the ORF class, with uncertain function. The length of the CDR3 is 14 residues. The CDR3 region is CARSRGGGDQPQHF. The DNA for the CDR3 is TGTGCCCGAAGCAGGGGGGGAGGGGACCAGCCCCAGCATTTT.

The chain joins TRBV30 to TRBJ2-1; 9 bases align to TRBD1. This CDR3 contains 14 residues. The ends lost 5 bases at V and 8 bases at J; junction bases unmatched: 10. Germline V gene data show CDR1 as GTSNPN and CDR2 as SVGIG (reference sequence). The CDR3 spells CAWEPGQGSDEQFF. As DNA, the CDR3 is TGTGCCTGGGAACCGGGACAGGGAAGCGATGAGCAGTTCTTC.

The V and J genes are TRBV4-1 and TRBJ2-5; a weak D match, TRBD1 (5 bases). This CDR3 has 14 amino acids. V gave up 1 base and J gave up 4 bases, with 10 bases separating them. Germline V gene data show CDR1 as MGHRA and CDR2 as YSYEKL. The CDR3 is CASSQAGQGETQYF. The CDR3 DNA is TGCGCCAGCAGCCAAGCCGGGCAGGGAGAGACCCAGTACTTC.

The chain carries TRBV19 and TRBJ2-7; D is ambiguous. The V and J ends lost 4 bases and 0 bases respectively, with 10 bases between them. Per the germline V gene, CDR1 is LNHDA and CDR2 is SQIVND (reference sequence). The CDR3 consists of 14 residues. CDR3 in amino acids: CASSTARSSYEQYF. The CDR3 bases are TGTGCCAGTAGTACAGCACGGAGCTCCTACGAGCAGTACTTC.

The chain carries TRBV23-1 and TRBJ1-2, with a tentative D call TRBD1 (6 bases). TRBV23-1 is filed as an ORF, its function uncertain. This CDR3 spans 14 amino acids. V lost 2 bases, J lost 3 bases, and 10 bases lay in between. CDR3 residues: CASSQLRTDYGYTF. The CDR3 region has the DNA TGCGCCAGCAGTCAACTCCGGACAGACTATGGCTACACCTTC.

The chain is built from TRBV2 and TRBJ2-3; TRBD2 might be the D (5 bases). CDR1 SNHLY and CDR2 FYNNEI come from the germline V gene. The CDR3 consists of 13 residues. Between the trimmed V and J ends, which lost 7 bases and 3 bases, there was a span of 11 bases. CDR3 loop: CASMASRTDTQYF. The DNA of the CDR3 is TGTGCCAGCATGGCTAGCCGAACAGATACGCAGTATTTT.

The chain is built from TRBV3-1 (or the pseudogene TRBV3-2) and TRBJ2-7; perhaps TRBD2 as D (5 bases). V shed 4 bases and J shed 1 base, with 8 bases lying between them. This CDR3 spans 13 amino acids. The germline V gene encodes CDR1 LGHDT and CDR2 YNNKEL (reference sequence). The CDR3 region is CASSRADSYEQYF. CDR3 sequence (DNA): TGTGCCAGCAGCCGAGCGGATTCCTACGAGCAGTACTTC.